The clone carrying this TCR beta chain appeared many times. Antigen unknown. The CDR3 contains 15 residues. V lost 3 bases to trimming and J lost 6 bases; unmatched junction nucleotides: 8. Germline-derived CDR1 and CDR2 are DFQATT and SNEGSKA (reference sequence). These data belong to a study of T-cell reconstitution after alpha-beta-depleted transplantation in children. Study results and caveats: Several hundred expanded graft clones reportedly supplied alpha-beta T cells about two months after transplant.

Preparation of the TCRbeta library was carried out with unique molecular identifiers. Using its own MiXCR run on the PCR reads, TCRdb lists one record per CDR3 protein. The sample has approximately 500,000 distinct CDR3 sequences, over 9.5% seen once; the top ten hold just over 2%. The sample here was PBMCs, taken before TCRalphabeta/CD19-depleted stem cell transplant. The sequence was collected from a child aged 2 to 10 with inherited bone marrow failure, due to receive a stem cell transplant. The chain couples TRBV20-1 to TRBJ2-2; the match to TRBD2 covers 9 bases. This CDR3 reads CSARNSGSFSGELFF. For the CDR3, the DNA is TGCAGTGCTAGGAATAGCGGGAGCTTCTCCGGGGAGCTGTTTTTT.